This T cell receptor beta chain comes out of a study of neurological immune-mediated disorders. TCRdb re-called the 5' RACE reads through MiXCR, storing one row per CDR3 protein. This sample has 25,000 to 30,000 distinct CDR3 sequences, with about 6.2% found just once. This clonotype was seen ten or more times. The V gene end was trimmed by 3 bases and the J gene end by 4 bases; junction bases not matched to a gene: 3. CDR3 length equals 15 residues. Germline assignment: CDR1 SGDLS and CDR2 YYNGEE. V and J are TRBV9 and TRBJ1-6, with 8 positions matching TRBD1. The receptor comes from a woman in her forties or fifties in good health. Input material: PBMCs. The CDR3 coding sequence is TGTGCCAGCAGCGCCGGACAGGGTTATAATTCACCCCTCCACTTT. This encodes CASSAGQGYNSPLHF.